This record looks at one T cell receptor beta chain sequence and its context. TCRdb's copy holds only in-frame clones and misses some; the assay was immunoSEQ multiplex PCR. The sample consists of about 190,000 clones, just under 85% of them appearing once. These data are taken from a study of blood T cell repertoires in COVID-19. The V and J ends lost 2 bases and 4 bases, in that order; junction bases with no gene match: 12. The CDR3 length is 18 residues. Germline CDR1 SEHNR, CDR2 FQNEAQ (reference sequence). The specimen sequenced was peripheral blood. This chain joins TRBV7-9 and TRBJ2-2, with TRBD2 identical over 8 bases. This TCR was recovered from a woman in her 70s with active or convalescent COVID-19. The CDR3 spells CASSLRRNSGRATGELFF. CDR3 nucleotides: TGTGCCAGCAGCTTAAGGCGGAATTCCGGGAGGGCCACCGGGGAGCTGTTTTTT.